The following is a TCR beta chain sequence with its context. As yet, its antigen is unknown. Stated treatment: approximately 18 received Ad26.COV2.S at low or high dose, single or two shots; 5 received placebo; per-sample allocation not given. Repertoires come from day 63 after the first vaccine or placebo injection. The shot given was an Ad26 vector that makes Wuhan-strain SARS-CoV-2 spike. This table comes from immunoSEQ multiplex PCR, and its TCRdb copy is limited to in-frame clones, with some not included. The sample has fewer than 400,000 clones, over 75% seen once. The CDR3 is 14 amino acids. V lost 5 bases to trimming and J lost 5 bases, with 12 bases between them. From germline, CDR1 is SEHNR and CDR2 FQNEAQ (reference sequence). The sample is drawn from a study of Ad26.COV2.S vaccination and SARS-CoV-2 variants. Study summary: A COV1001 Ad26.COV2.S trial-arm participant provided the sample. Into the muscle, Ad26.COV2.S was dosed once or twice, 56 days apart. Study results and limitations: Total responses of T cells may have been underestimated by the analyses of TCR breadth and depth.

The sequencing used peripheral blood, collected in a trial of Ad26.COV2.S vaccine versus placebo. This TCR was recovered from a person aged 18-65 years who received the Ad26.COV2.S COVID-19 vaccine or a placebo. The chain links TRBV7-9 to TRBJ2-2; D is possibly TRBD2 (6 bases). The CDR3 sequence is CASSREIRTGELFF. CDR3 DNA: TGTGCCAGCAGCCGGGAGATCAGGACCGGGGAGCTGTTTTTT.